This note documents a single T cell receptor (beta chain) sequence. What it binds is not known. A much more abundant neighbour one base away suggests this may be a read error. The data belong to a study of breast tumors, draining lymph nodes, adjacent tissues. Whole-study findings and limits: Compared with basal-like, luminal-like tumors shared significantly more repertoire with nontumor tissue.

In germline, CDR1 is SGHDN, CDR2 FVKESK. The CDR3 runs 15 residues. Samples came from axillary lymph nodes draining the breast cancer. MiXCR was run by TCRdb on the multiplex PCR reads, yielding one entry per CDR3 protein. The sample contains 150,000 to 250,000 distinct CDR3 sequences, 30% to 40% of which appear only once. Sequenced input: axillary lymph node tissue. V is TRBV14 and J is TRBJ2-1; 9 positions match TRBD2. This clonotype originated in a female donor with breast cancer. Some clones in this sample may be carry-over from other donors' samples. The CDR3 region has the DNA TGTGCCAGCAATGGGGCGGGAGGGCCCTACAATGAGCCGTTCTTC. Its translation is CASNGAGGPYNEPFF.